Listed below are T cell receptor beta chains from one sample, sequenced in a study of T cell responses to AZD1222 COVID-19 vaccine. Libraries were prepared by immunoSEQ multiplex PCR; TCRdb keeps only in-frame clonotypes and omits some of them. The data show under 150,000 clones, about 91% seen once. Sequenced material: peripheral blood, taken 28 days after the second AZD1222 dose. The origin of the receptors is an adult who received the AZD1222 COVID-19 vaccine. Both conserved end residues are part of each CDR3. A D gene is named only where the DNA matches it firmly.

j_call: TRBJ2-7; cdr3_length: 14; d_call: TRBD1; v_call: TRBV18; cdr3_nt: TGTGCCAGCTCACCGACAGGGGGCTTCTACGAGCAGTACTTC; cdr3_aa: CASSPTGGFYEQYF
j_call: TRBJ1-6; cdr3_length: 15; d_call: TRBD1; v_call: TRBV6-5; cdr3_nt: TGTGCCAGCAGTTACTTGGGGACAGGGAATTCACCCCTCCACTTT; cdr3_aa: CASSYLGTGNSPLHF
j_call: TRBJ2-7; cdr3_length: 16; d_call: TRBD2; v_call: TRBV7-6; cdr3_nt: TGTGCCAGCAGCTCTCGCCTAACTAGCGGGGTGGGGGAGCAGTACTTC; cdr3_aa: CASSSRLTSGVGEQYF
j_call: TRBJ1-2; cdr3_length: 13; d_call: NA; v_call: TRBV7-2; cdr3_nt: TGTGCCAGCAGCACCCGGGCTAACTATGGCTACACCTTC; cdr3_aa: CASSTRANYGYTF
j_call: TRBJ1-4; cdr3_length: 15; d_call: TRBD1; v_call: TRBV6-2/TRBV6-3; cdr3_nt: TGTGCCAGCAGTTCGGCAGGGACAGGGGATGAAAAACTGTTTTTT; cdr3_aa: CASSSAGTGDEKLFF
j_call: TRBJ1-2; cdr3_length: 13; d_call: NA; v_call: TRBV6-2/TRBV6-3; cdr3_nt: TGTGCCAGCTGCCTGGGCGGGGGTGCTGGCTACACCTTC; cdr3_aa: CASCLGGGAGYTF
j_call: TRBJ2-7; cdr3_length: 15; d_call: NA; v_call: TRBV4-3; cdr3_nt: TGCGCCAGCAGCCAAGATTTCTCATCCTTCTACGAGCAGTACTTC; cdr3_aa: CASSQDFSSFYEQYF
j_call: TRBJ2-7; cdr3_length: 12; d_call: NA; v_call: TRBV7-2; cdr3_nt: TGTGCCAGCAGCTTAGGAGACGACGAGCAGTACTTC; cdr3_aa: CASSLGDDEQYF
j_call: TRBJ1-1; cdr3_length: 12; d_call: TRBD1; v_call: TRBV6-2/TRBV6-3; cdr3_nt: TGTGCCAGCAGCCCCGGACAGGGCATCGCTTTCTTT; cdr3_aa: CASSPGQGIAFF
j_call: TRBJ2-3; cdr3_length: 13; d_call: NA; v_call: TRBV6-2/TRBV6-3; cdr3_nt: TGTGCCAGCAGTTTCCGACACATAGATACGCAGTATTTT; cdr3_aa: CASSFRHIDTQYF
j_call: TRBJ1-5; cdr3_length: 13; d_call: NA; v_call: TRBV4-2; cdr3_nt: TGTGCCAGCAGCTATGGTGGGAGTCAGCCCCAGCATTTT; cdr3_aa: CASSYGGSQPQHF
j_call: TRBJ1-5; cdr3_length: 14; d_call: NA; v_call: TRBV6-2/TRBV6-3; cdr3_nt: TGTGCCAGCAGTAAGGAGAACACCAATCAGCCCCAGCATTTT; cdr3_aa: CASSKENTNQPQHF
j_call: TRBJ2-7; cdr3_length: 15; d_call: TRBD1; v_call: TRBV7-9; cdr3_nt: TGTGCCAGCAGCACCTCTCTGACAGGGATGGAAGAGCAGTACTTC; cdr3_aa: CASSTSLTGMEEQYF
j_call: TRBJ2-5; cdr3_length: 11; d_call: NA; v_call: TRBV6-5; cdr3_nt: TGTGCCAGCAGTTACGTGGAGACCCAGTACTTC; cdr3_aa: CASSYVETQYF